The present TCR beta chain was sequenced within a study of TIL therapy for anti-PD-1-resistant metastatic lung cancer. Study-wide background: Most patients had lung adenocarcinoma.

The immunoSEQ assay was v3. Some clones are missing from TCRdb's copy, which holds only in-frame ones; the method was immunoSEQ multiplex PCR. The repertoire holds 25,000 to 30,000 clones, with roughly 72% as singletons. Study results and caveats: This highly selected cohort may not generalize to typical lung cancer patients.

This clone is deemed medium-sized. Its specificity is unknown. With 4 bases removed from V and 6 bases from J, the gap between germline ends came to 16 bases. CDR1 and CDR2 from the germline V gene are SGHRS and YFSETQ. This CDR3 comprises 14 residues. Time point specified: pre-treatment sample, taken before nivolumab and TIL therapy. Tumor tissue came from excised metastases, mostly pleural nodules or supraclavicular lymph nodes. Tumors were harvested before any PD-1/PD-L1 blockade. V and J are TRBV5-1 and TRBJ1-1; D is perhaps TRBD1 (5 bases). The clonotype was recovered from a person aged 25-85 years with non-small cell lung cancer. Here the sequenced sample was tumor tissue, taken at baseline. CDR3 protein: CASSLGGEGSEAFF. CDR3 coding DNA: TGCGCCAGCAGCCTGGGAGGGGAGGGGTCTGAAGCTTTCTTT. The full variable domain, in which reference TRBV5-1 and TRBJ1-1 provide the parts outside the CDR3, is KAGVTQTPRYLIKTRGQQVTLSCSPISGHRSVSWYQQTPGQGLQFLFEYFSETQRNKGNFPGRFSGRQFSNSRSEMNVSTLELGDSALYLCASSLGGEGSEAFFGQGTRLTVV.